This T cell receptor beta chain was identified in a study of PD-1 blockade in classical Hodgkin lymphoma. Study findings and constraints: At C4D1, TCR diversity had climbed significantly for CD4+ cells, though not for CD8+ cells.

Brentuximab vedotin exposure varied among the patients, all of whom had relapsed after autologous stem cell transplantation. Data came from immunoSEQ multiplex PCR; TCRdb stores just in-frame clones and leaves some out. The data hold about 93,000 clones, with about 90% observed a single time. Concerning this clone itself: Its specificity is unknown.

CDR1 is MNHNS, CDR2 SASEGT, per germline. The trim removed 8 bases at V and 8 bases at J, leaving 15 bases unmatched. The CDR3 runs to 15 residues. This specimen was peripheral blood mononuclear cells (PBMCs), taken before the second cycle of nivolumab. The clonotype was recovered from a human donor with classical Hodgkin lymphoma. V gene TRBV6-1 combines with J gene TRBJ2-3, with TRBD1 matching over 8 bases. Here the CDR3 reads CASGSRGTGITTQYF. CDR3 DNA sequence: TGTGCCAGCGGAAGTAGGGGGACAGGCATTACTACGCAGTATTTT.